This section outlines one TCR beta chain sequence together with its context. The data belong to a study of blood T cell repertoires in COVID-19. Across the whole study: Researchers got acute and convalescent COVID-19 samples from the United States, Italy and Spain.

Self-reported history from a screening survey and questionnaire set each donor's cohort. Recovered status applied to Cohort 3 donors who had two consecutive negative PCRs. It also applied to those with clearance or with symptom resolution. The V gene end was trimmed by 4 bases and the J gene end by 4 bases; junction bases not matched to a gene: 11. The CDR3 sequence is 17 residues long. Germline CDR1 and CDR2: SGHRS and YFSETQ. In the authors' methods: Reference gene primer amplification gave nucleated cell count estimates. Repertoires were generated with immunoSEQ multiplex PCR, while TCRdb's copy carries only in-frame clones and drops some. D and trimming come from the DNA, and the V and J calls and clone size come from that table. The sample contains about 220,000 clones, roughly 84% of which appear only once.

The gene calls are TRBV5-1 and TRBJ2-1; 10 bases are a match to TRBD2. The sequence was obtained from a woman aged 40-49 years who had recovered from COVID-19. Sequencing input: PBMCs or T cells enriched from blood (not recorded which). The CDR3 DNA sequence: TGCGCCAGCAGCCAGTACATTTCTAGCGGGGGTTACAATGAGCAGTTCTTC. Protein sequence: CASSQYISSGGYNEQFF.